The present T cell receptor beta chain was sequenced within a study of shared clonotypes between healthy human individuals (dated by TCRdb to 2020 to 2021). Notes on the research overall: A couple of women and three men aged 18 to 49 years were included in the cohort. For each donor, three plates each were used for CD4 naive and CD4 memory, two plates were used for CD8 naive, and one plate was used for CD8 memory. To increase sequencing depth and limit assay-specific biases, TCR repertoire library preparation and sequencing were carried out by different laboratories using diverse techniques. The study deeply sequenced blood TCR repertoires of about 5 healthy adults to estimate repertoire size and the extent of clonotype sharing between individuals. Per donor, leukapheresis produced somewhere between about 0.9 and 10 billion PBMCs.

The germline V gene encodes CDR1 LNHDA and CDR2 SQIVND (reference sequence). From its cysteine to its phenylalanine, the CDR3 spans 15 amino acids. Of the read, only the CDR3 DNA is kept; its 45 bases are in frame from base 1. V is pared back by 1 base and J by 1 base, with 8 bases lying between the germline termini. There are a few counts of this clone. Its binding antigen is unknown. No base quality information exists; no much larger clone differs at one position. On the study overall, not on this receptor specifically: When a handful of donors were compared, the shared fraction of clonotypes was roughly 4.8% for naive CD4, roughly 3.3% for naive CD8, 2.3% for memory CD4, and 0.35% to 0.4% for memory CD8. Because the study included only a small number of donors, the genetic and exposure-history diversity represented was limited. Sampling was restricted to blood, and TCR repertoires in tissues likely differ from the TCR repertoires found in blood. Pairwise subsampling indicated that sequencing depth was expected to affect the degree of clonotype sharing among donors. Naive subsets generally had larger estimated clonotype richness than memory subsets. Rarefaction of sorted-subset datasets indicated incomplete sequencing despite the large sequencing depth. Compared with non-shared clonotypes, clonotypes shared by all four sorted-subset donors had higher generation probabilities.

The donors were healthy, HIV-negative adults who had no recently reported acute infections or vaccinations. Every donor was a Caucasian adult residing in Nashville, Tennessee, USA. Magnetic negative selection was used to enrich CD4+ T cells, after which naive cells were positively selected on CD45RA and the negative fraction became the memory subset. Blood was collected by leukapheresis, and PBMCs were isolated by Ficoll-Histopaque density gradient centrifugation and then cryopreserved in liquid nitrogen vapor phase. Analytical flow cytometry was used to check the purity and quantity of every magnetically sorted T cell population. Genomic DNA was isolated from every sorted fraction and measured by UV absorbance on a Nanodrop 2000c. Using the deep immunoSEQ assay, multiplex PCR amplified TCR CDR3 regions from genomic DNA. For each cell subset, the extracted genomic DNA was distributed evenly across all wells of several immunoSEQ 96-well plates, and each plate served as one replicate. For sorted subsets, about 0.2 ug genomic DNA, equal to tens of thousands of T cell genomes, was loaded into each replicate PCR. Purified libraries were measured with a Qubit 3.0 fluorometer, size-checked on a Bioanalyzer 2100, and measured again with the KAPA Library Quantification kit. Each immunoSEQ 96-well plate was sequenced on its own single-read 150-cycle Illumina NextSeq 550 flow cell. The authors' analysis ran thus. Because only junctional sequences without quality scores were contained in the immunoSEQ output, filtering matching that applied to full-length reads could not be performed. Sequences were annotated with PyIR, a Python wrapper for IgBLAST v1.9, using IMGT germline references to assign V/J genes and CDR3. Reads with weak V/J assignments (E-value above 1e-6), missing CDR3, stop codons, out-of-frame junctions, or ambiguous translated residues were removed. V3J clonotypes were defined as sequences sharing an identical inferred V gene, J gene, and CDR3 amino acid sequence. The percentage overlap between two repertoires was calculated by dividing the number of shared unique clonotypes by the size of the smaller repertoire. Repertoire richness was assessed with RTK rarefaction, the Chao1 estimator, and Recon v2.1 estimates of unobserved clonotypes. Generation probabilities for all TCRbeta clonotypes obtained by the gDNA method from a handful of donors were computed using OLGA. Entries here come from immuneACCESS through TCRdb and include only in-frame sequences with V and J called. Some clones fail to appear in such tables; in the studies checked, an unresolved V gene covers under half of the shortfall, and the cause of the remainder is unknown. V, J and clone size reflect that table, while D and trimming were determined from the DNA. This sample is represented by about 1 million clones; around 76% of them were singletons. The ten most abundant clones make up 1.4% to 1.5% of the sample.

Sequenced input: memory CD4+ T cells sorted from blood. Reading the label with the study, this specimen's cell subset or site is: CD45RA-negative fraction. The receptor's source is a man aged 18 to 30 in good health. This receptor chain uses TRBV19 and TRBJ1-5; matching of 5 bases hints at TRBD1 as the D gene. The nucleotide sequence reads as follows: TGTGCCAGTAGTATAGGGGGCAGGAGCAATCAGCCCCAGCATTTT. The translation is CASSIGGRSNQPQHF.